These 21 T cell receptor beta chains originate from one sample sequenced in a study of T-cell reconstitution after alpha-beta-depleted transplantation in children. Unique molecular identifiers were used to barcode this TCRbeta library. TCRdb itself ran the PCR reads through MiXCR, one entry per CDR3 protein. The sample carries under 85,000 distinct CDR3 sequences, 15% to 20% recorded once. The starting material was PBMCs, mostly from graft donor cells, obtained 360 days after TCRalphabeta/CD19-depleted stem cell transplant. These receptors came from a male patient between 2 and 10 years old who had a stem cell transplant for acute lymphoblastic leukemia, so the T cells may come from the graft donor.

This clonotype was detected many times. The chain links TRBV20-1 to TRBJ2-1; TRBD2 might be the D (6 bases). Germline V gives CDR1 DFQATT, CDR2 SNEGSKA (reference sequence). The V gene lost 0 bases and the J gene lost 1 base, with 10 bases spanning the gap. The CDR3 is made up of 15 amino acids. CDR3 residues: CSARDLRGSYNEQFF. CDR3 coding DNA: TGCAGTGCTAGAGACCTCCGGGGGTCCTACAATGAGCAGTTCTTC.

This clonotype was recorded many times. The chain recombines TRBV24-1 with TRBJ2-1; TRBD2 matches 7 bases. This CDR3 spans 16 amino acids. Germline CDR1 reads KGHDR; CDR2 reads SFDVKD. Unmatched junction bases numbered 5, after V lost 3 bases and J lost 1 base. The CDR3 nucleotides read TGTGCCACCAGTGATCCACGCGGGAGATCCTACAATGAGCAGTTCTTC. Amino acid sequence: CATSDPRGRSYNEQFF.

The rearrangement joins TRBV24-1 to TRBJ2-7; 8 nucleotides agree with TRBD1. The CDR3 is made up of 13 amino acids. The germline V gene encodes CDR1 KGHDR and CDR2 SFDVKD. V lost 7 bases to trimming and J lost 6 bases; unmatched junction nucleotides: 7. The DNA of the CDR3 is TGTGCCACCAGCCAGACAGGGGCCGCCGAGCAGTACTTC. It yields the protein CATSQTGAAEQYF.

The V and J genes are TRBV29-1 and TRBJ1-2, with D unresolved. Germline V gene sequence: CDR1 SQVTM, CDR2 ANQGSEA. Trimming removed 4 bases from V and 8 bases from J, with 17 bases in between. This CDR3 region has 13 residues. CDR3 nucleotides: TGCAGCGTTGGCGGCAGAGCAAGGAAAGGCTACACCTTC. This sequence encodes CSVGGRARKGYTF.

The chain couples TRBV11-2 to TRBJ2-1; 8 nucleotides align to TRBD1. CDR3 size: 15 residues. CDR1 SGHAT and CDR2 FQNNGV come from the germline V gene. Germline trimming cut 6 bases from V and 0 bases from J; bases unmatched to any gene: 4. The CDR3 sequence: CASRSGQGSYNEQFF. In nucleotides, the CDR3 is TGTGCCAGCAGATCCGGACAGGGCTCCTACAATGAGCAGTTCTTC.

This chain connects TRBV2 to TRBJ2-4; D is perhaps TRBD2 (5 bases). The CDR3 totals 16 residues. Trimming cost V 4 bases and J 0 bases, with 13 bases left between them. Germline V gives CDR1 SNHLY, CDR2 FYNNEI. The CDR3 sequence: CASSVARLLAKNIQYF. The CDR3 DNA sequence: TGTGCCAGCAGTGTAGCCAGACTACTAGCCAAAAACATTCAGTACTTC.

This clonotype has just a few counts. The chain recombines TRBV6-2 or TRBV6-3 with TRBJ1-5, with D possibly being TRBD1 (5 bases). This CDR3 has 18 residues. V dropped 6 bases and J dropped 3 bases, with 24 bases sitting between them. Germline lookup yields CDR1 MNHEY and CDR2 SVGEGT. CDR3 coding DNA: TGTGCCAGCAGCCATCTTCTCATGAGACAGCTTTACAATCAGCCCCAGCATTTT. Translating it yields CASSHLLMRQLYNQPQHF.

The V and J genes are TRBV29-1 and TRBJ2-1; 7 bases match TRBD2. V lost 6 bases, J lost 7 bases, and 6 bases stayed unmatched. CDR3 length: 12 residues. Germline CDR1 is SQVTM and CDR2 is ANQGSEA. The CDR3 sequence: CSVAYGGNEQFF. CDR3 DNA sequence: TGCAGCGTGGCCTACGGGGGGAATGAGCAGTTCTTC.

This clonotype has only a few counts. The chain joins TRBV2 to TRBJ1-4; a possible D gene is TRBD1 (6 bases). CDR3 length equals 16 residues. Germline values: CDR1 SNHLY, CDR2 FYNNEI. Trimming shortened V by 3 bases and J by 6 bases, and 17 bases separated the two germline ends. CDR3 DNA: TGTGCCAGCAGTGATCGGGGCAGGGGATGGTATGAAAAACTGTTTTTT. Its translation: CASSDRGRGWYEKLFF.

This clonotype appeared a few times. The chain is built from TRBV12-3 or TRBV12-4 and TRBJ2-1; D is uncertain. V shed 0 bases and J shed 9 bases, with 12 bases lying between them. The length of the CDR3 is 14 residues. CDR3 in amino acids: CASSLAPIRAEQFF. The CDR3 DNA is TGTGCCAGCAGTTTAGCCCCTATTCGGGCTGAGCAGTTCTTC.

CDR3 bases: TGTGCCAGCAGCCAAGATAGACATTACGAGCAGTACTTC. It codes for CASSQDRHYEQYF. The chain employs TRBV3-1 and TRBJ2-7; D call uncertain. The CDR3 spans 13 residues. V dropped 0 bases and J dropped 4 bases, with 7 bases sitting between them. The V gene's germline CDR1 is LGHDT and CDR2 YNNKEL (reference sequence).

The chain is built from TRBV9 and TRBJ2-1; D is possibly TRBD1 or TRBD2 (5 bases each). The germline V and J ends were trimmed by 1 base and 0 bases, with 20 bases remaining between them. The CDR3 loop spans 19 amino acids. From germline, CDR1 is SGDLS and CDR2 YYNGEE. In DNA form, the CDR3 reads TGTGCCAGCAGCGTAATTGGGGCTAGCCCTATCAACTCCTACAATGAGCAGTTCTTC. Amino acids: CASSVIGASPINSYNEQFF.

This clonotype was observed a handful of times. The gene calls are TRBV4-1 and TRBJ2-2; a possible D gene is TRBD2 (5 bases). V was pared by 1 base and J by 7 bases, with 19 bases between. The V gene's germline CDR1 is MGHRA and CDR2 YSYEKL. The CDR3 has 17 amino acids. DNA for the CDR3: TGCGCCAGCAGCCAAGGGGCGGTAGCGCCAACGGGCGGGGAGCTGTTTTTT. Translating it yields CASSQGAVAPTGGELFF.

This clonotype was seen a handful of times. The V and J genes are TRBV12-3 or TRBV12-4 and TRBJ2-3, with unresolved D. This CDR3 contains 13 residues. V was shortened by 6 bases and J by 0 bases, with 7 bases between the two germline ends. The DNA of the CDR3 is TGTGCCAGCAGCTTGACTAGCACAGATACGCAGTATTTT. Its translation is CASSLTSTDTQYF.

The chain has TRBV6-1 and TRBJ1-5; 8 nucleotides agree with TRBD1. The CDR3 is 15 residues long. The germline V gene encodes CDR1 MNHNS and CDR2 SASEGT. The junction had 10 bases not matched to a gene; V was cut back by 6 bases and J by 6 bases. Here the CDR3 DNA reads TGTGCCAGCAGGAGGACAGGGCAGAGGGGTCAGCCCCAGCATTTT. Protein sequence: CASRRTGQRGQPQHF.

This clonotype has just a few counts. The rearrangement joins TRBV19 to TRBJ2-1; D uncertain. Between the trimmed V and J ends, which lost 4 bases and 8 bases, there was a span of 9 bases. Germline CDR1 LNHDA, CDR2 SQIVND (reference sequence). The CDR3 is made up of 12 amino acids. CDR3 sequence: CASSKGSYEQFF. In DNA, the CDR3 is TGTGCCAGTAGTAAAGGTAGCTATGAGCAGTTCTTC.

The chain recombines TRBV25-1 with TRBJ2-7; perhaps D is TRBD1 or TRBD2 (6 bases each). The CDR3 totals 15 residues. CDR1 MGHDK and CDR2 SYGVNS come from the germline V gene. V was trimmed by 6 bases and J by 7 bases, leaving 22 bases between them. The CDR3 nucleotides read TGTGCCAGCAGCCCACCTAGAGTAGGGGGAGGTGAGCAGTACTTC. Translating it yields CASSPPRVGGGEQYF.

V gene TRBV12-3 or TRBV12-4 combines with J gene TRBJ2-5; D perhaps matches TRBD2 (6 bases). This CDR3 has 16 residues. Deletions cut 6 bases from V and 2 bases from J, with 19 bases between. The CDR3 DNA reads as TGTGCCAGCAGCCCCCGGAACGGACTACTACAAGAGACCCAGTACTTC. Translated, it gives CASSPRNGLLQETQYF.

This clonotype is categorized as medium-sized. The CDR3 DNA reads TGCGCCAGCAGCTTGGCCGAGGACGGAAGACTTTACTACGAGCAGTACTTC. Encoded protein: CASSLAEDGRLYYEQYF. The J gene is TRBJ2-7, the V gene TRBV5-1; D is undetermined. The length of the CDR3 is 17 residues. V shed 0 bases and J shed 3 bases, with 19 bases lying between them. Germline loops: CDR1 SGHRS, CDR2 YFSETQ.

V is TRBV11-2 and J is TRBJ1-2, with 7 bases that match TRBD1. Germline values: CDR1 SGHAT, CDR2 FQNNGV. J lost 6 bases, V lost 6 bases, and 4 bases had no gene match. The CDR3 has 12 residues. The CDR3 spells CASSSTGDGYTF. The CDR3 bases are TGTGCCAGCAGTTCCACAGGGGATGGCTACACCTTC.

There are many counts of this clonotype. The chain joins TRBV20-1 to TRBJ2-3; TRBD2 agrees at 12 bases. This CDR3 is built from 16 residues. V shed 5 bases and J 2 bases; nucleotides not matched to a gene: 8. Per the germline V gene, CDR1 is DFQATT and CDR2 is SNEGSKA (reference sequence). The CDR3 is CSAGGLAGSYTDTQYF. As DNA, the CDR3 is TGCAGTGCTGGCGGACTAGCGGGATCATACACAGATACGCAGTATTTT.